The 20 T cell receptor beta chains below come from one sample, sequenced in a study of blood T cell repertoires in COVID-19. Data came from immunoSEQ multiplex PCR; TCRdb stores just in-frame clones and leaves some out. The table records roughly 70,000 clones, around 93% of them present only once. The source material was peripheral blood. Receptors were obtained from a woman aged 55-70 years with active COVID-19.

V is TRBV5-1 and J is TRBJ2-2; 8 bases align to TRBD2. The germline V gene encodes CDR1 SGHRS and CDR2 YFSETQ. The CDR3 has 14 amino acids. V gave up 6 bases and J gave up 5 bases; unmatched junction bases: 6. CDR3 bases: TGCGCCAGCATCGCGGGAGGAGGAACCGGGGAGCTGTTTTTT. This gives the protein CASIAGGGTGELFF.

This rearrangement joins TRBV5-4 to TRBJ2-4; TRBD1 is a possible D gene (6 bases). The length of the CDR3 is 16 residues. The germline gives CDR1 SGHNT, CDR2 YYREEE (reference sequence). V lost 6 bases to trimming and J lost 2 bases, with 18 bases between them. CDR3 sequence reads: CASNHRRQAPKNIQYF. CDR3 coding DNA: TGTGCCAGCAACCACCGTCGACAGGCCCCCAAAAACATTCAGTACTTC.

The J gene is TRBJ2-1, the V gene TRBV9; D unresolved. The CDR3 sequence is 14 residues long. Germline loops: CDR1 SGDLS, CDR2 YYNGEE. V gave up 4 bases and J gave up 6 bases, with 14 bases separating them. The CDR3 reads CASSISSPGNEQFF. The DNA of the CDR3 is TGTGCCAGCAGCATCTCGAGTCCCGGCAATGAGCAGTTCTTC.

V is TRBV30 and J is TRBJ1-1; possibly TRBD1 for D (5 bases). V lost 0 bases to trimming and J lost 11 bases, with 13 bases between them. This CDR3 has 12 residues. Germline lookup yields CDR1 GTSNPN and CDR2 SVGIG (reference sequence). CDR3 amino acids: CAWSVRGSRAFF. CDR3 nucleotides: TGTGCCTGGAGTGTAAGGGGATCCCGGGCTTTCTTT.

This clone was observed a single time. The CDR3 is CASNPVTGVQETQYF. The CDR3 DNA follows: TGTGCCAGCAACCCCGTAACAGGGGTCCAAGAGACCCAGTACTTC. This chain joins TRBV2 and TRBJ2-5, with 7 bases that match TRBD1. The V and J ends lost 7 bases and 1 base, in that order; junction bases with no gene match: 9. Germline V lookup: CDR1 SNHLY, CDR2 FYNNEI. The CDR3 runs 15 residues. Based on the CDR3 plus reference TRBV2 and TRBJ2-5, the full variable domain is EPEVTQTPSHQVTQMGQEVILRCVPISNHLYFYWYRQILGQKVEFLVSFYNNEISEKSEIFDDQFSVERPDGSNFTLKIRSTKLEDSAMYFCASNPVTGVQETQYFGPGTRLLVL.

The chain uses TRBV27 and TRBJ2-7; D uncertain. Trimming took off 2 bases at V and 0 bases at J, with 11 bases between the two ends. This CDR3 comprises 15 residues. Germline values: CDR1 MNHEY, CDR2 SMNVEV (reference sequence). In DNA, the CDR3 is TGTGCCAGCAGTTTAACACAGACCCGCTCCTACGAGCAGTACTTC. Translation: CASSLTQTRSYEQYF.

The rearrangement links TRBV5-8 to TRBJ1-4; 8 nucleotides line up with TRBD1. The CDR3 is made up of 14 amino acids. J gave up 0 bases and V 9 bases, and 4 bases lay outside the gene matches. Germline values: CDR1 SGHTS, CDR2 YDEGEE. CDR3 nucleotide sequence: TGTGCCACCAGGGGGCGGCCAACTAATGAAAAACTGTTTTTT. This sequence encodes CATRGRPTNEKLFF.

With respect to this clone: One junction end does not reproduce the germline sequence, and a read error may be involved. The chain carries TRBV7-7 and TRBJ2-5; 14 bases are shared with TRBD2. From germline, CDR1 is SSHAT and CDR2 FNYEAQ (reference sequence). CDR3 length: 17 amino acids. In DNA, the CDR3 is TGTGCTAGCAGCTCTTGGACTAGCGGGAGGACCCAAGAGACCCAGTACTTC. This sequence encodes CASSSWTSGRTQETQYF.

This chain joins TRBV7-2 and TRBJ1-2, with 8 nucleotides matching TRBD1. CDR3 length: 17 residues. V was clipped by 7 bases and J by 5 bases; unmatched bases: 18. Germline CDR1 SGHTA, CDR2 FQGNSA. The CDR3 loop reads CASTTRGGTGTGYGYTF. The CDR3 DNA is TGTGCCAGCACCACTAGGGGGGGTACCGGGACAGGATATGGCTACACCTTC.

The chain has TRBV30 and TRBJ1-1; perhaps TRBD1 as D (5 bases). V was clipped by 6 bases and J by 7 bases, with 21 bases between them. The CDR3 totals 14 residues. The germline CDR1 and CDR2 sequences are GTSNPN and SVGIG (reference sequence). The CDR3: CACLKPVTAFEAFF. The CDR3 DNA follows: TGTGCCTGCCTAAAGCCCGTGACAGCCTTTGAAGCTTTCTTT.

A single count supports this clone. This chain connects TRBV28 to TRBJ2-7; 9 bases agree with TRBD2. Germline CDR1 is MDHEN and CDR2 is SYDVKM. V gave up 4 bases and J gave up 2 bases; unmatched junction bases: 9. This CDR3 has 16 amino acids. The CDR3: CASSSPGLATTYEQYF. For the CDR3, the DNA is TGTGCCAGCAGTTCCCCCGGACTAGCGACGACCTACGAGCAGTACTTC.

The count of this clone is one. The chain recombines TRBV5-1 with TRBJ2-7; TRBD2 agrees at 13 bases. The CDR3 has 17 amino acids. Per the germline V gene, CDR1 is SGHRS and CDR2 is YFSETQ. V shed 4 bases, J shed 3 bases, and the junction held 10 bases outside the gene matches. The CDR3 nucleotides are TGCGCCAGCAGCAGGGGACTAGCGGGAAACCCACGCTACGAGCAGTACTTC. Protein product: CASSRGLAGNPRYEQYF.

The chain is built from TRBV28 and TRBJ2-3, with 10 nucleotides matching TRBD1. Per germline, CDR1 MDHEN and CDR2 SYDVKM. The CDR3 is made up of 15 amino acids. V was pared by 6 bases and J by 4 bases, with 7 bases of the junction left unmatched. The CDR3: CASSRQGASADTQYF. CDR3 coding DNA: TGTGCCAGCAGCCGACAGGGGGCAAGTGCAGATACGCAGTATTTT.

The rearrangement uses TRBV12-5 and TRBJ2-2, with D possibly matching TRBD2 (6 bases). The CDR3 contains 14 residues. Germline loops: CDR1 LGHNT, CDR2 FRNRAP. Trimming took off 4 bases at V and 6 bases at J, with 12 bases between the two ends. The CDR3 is CASGSRWGAGELFF. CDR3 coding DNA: TGTGCTAGTGGTTCCCGATGGGGGGCCGGGGAGCTGTTTTTT.

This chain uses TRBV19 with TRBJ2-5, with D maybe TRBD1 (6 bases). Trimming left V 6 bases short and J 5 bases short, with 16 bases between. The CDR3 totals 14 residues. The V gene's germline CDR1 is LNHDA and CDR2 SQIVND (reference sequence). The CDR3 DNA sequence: TGTGCCAGTAGCACCCACAGGGTTCAGGAGACCCAGTACTTC. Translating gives CASSTHRVQETQYF.

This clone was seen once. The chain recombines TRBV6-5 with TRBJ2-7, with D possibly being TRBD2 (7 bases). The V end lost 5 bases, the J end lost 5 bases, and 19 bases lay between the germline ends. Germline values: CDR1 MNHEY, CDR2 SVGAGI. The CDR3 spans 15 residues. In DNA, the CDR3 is TGTGCCAGCAGTAGGAGGGGGGGGGCCGGCGACGAGCAGTACTTC. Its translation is CASSRRGGAGDEQYF.

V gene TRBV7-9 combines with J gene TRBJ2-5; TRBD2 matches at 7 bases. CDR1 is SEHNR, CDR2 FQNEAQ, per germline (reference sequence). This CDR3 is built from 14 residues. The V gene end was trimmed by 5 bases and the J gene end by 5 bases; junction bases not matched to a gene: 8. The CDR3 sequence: CASSPGLVRETQYF. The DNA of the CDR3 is TGTGCCAGCAGCCCCGGACTAGTGCGGGAGACCCAGTACTTC.

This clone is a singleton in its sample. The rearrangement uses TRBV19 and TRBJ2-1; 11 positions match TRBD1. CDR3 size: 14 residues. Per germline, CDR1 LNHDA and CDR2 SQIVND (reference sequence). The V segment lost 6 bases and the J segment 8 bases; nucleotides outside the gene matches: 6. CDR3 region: CASRRDRGIDEQFF. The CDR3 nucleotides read TGTGCCAGTAGGAGGGACAGGGGGATAGATGAGCAGTTCTTC.

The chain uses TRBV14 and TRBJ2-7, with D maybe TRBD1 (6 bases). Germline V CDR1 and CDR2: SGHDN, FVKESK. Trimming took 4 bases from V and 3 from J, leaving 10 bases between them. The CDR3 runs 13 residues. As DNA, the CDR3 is TGTGCCAGCAGCCCCGGGACACTCTACGAGCAGTACTTC. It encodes CASSPGTLYEQYF.

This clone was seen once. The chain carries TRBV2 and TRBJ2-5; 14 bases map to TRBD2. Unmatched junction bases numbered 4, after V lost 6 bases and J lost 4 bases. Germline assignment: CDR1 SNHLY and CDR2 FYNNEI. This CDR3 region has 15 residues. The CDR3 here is CASRQTSGRGETQYF. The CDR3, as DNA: TGTGCCAGCAGGCAGACTAGCGGGAGGGGAGAGACCCAGTACTTC.